The rows below give T cell receptor beta chains drawn from one sample of a study of T cells after yellow fever vaccination. In TCRdb, the 5' RACE reads were re-called with MiXCR into one record per CDR3 protein. The sample yields tens of thousands of distinct CDR3 sequences, 6% to 7.5% seen once. The input for sequencing was CD8+ T cells sorted from PBMCs, taken 15 days after the yellow fever booster vaccination. These receptors were obtained from a man younger than 45 who received the YFV17D yellow fever vaccine. Both conserved end residues are part of each CDR3. A D gene is named only where the DNA matches it firmly. A row's size may be missing; if present it is once, few, many or a size class.

d_gene,len,abundance,v_gene,j_gene,CDR3aa,CDR3nt
.,11,many,TRBV20-1,TRBJ2-2,CSAPNTGELFF,TGCAGTGCCCCTAACACCGGGGAGCTGTTTTTT
TRBD1,13,many,TRBV5-4,TRBJ1-1,CASRPTGYTEAFF,TGTGCCAGCAGACCGACAGGGTACACTGAAGCTTTCTTT
.,16,many,TRBV29-1,TRBJ2-5,CSVSPRGEIWGETQYF,TGCAGCGTCTCGCCCAGGGGCGAAATATGGGGAGAGACCCAGTACTTC
TRBD2,15,many,TRBV6-5,TRBJ2-1,CASLSGAAGGYEQFF,TGTGCCAGCCTTTCTGGGGCGGCGGGAGGATATGAGCAGTTCTTC
.,15,many,TRBV3-1,TRBJ2-2,CASSPPAGFTGELFF,TGTGCCAGCAGCCCACCGGCAGGGTTCACCGGGGAGCTGTTTTTT
.,14,many,TRBV2,TRBJ2-3,CASTVADSTDTQYF,TGTGCCAGCACTGTAGCGGATTCCACAGATACGCAGTATTTT
.,14,many,TRBV28,TRBJ1-1,CASSLRGAGTEAFF,TGTGCCAGCTCCCTCCGAGGGGCGGGCACTGAAGCTTTCTTT
TRBD2,17,many,TRBV11-2,TRBJ2-1,CASSPAGTSVTYNEQFF,TGTGCCAGCAGCCCAGCTGGGACTAGCGTAACCTACAATGAGCAGTTCTTC
.,16,few,TRBV27,TRBJ2-1,CASSLLAPGPHNEQFF,TGTGCCAGCAGTTTACTGGCGCCCGGGCCCCACAATGAGCAGTTCTTC
.,8,many,TRBV20-1,TRBJ1-2,CSADGYTF,TGCAGTGCCGATGGCTACACCTTC
.,14,many,TRBV9,TRBJ2-7,CASSARQFSNEQYF,TGTGCCAGCAGCGCTCGACAGTTCAGTAACGAGCAGTACTTC
.,11,many,TRBV7-8,TRBJ2-7,CASRENYEQYF,TGTGCCAGCAGAGAAAACTACGAGCAGTACTTC
TRBD2,14,many,TRBV7-2,TRBJ2-3,CASSSLTAGDTQYF,TGTGCCAGCAGCTCCCTGACAGCGGGAGACACGCAGTATTTT
.,18,.,TRBV28,TRBJ2-6,CAIGSAVKVVAGANVLTF,TGTGCCATCGGATCAGCGGTTAAAGTTGTGGCTGGGGCCAACGTCCTGACTTTC
TRBD1,15,many,TRBV24-1,TRBJ2-5,CATSASNRGRETQYF,TGTGCCACCAGTGCCTCCAACAGGGGCAGGGAGACCCAGTACTTC
TRBD2,16,many,TRBV4-2,TRBJ2-3,CASSQGLAGSRDTQYF,TGTGCCAGCAGCCAGGGACTAGCGGGGTCTCGGGATACGCAGTATTTT
.,17,few,TRBV20-1,TRBJ1-4,CCARERVTGGKGEKLFF,TGCTGTGCTAGAGAGAGGGTAACTGGGGGTAAAGGAGAAAAACTGTTTTTT
TRBD2,14,.,TRBV6-5,TRBJ2-7,CASSYGGGGYEQYF,TGTGCCAGCAGTTACGGGGGGGGGGGCTACGAGCAGTACTTC
.,14,.,TRBV12-3/TRBV12-4,TRBJ1-5,CASSPTDADQPQHF,TGTGCCAGCAGTCCCACGGACGCGGATCAGCCCCAGCATTTT
.,15,many,TRBV6-5,TRBJ1-2,CASSTLRTANYGYTF,TGTGCCAGCAGTACCCTCCGGACGGCGAACTATGGCTACACCTTC
TRBD2,18,many,TRBV6-2/TRBV6-3,TRBJ2-4,CASSYALAGAGAKNIQYF,TGTGCCAGCAGTTACGCGCTAGCGGGAGCAGGGGCCAAAAACATTCAGTACTTC
TRBD1,16,many,TRBV18,TRBJ2-7,CASSRLPGQGAYEQYF,TGTGCCAGCTCACGCCTGCCGGGACAGGGGGCCTACGAGCAGTACTTC
TRBD1,13,many,TRBV12-3/TRBV12-4,TRBJ1-1,CASRGQGFTEAFF,TGTGCCAGCAGGGGACAGGGGTTCACTGAAGCTTTCTTT
.,14,.,TRBV4-1,TRBJ2-2,CASSHPGDTGELFF,TGCGCCAGCAGCCATCCAGGGGATACCGGGGAGCTGTTTTTT
.,16,many,TRBV5-6,TRBJ2-1,CASSLDLGGPYNEQFF,TGTGCCAGCAGCTTGGATCTCGGGGGGCCCTACAATGAGCAGTTCTTC
.,15,few,TRBV6-5,TRBJ2-3,CASSYSESAGDTQYF,TGTGCCAGCAGTTACTCTGAAAGCGCAGGGGATACGCAGTATTTT
.,14,many,TRBV30,TRBJ1-1,CAWSARGRNTEAFF,TGTGCCTGGAGCGCAAGGGGTCGGAACACTGAAGCTTTCTTT
.,15,many,TRBV4-3,TRBJ1-2,CASSQDRNGAYGYTF,TGCGCCAGCAGCCAAGATCGCAACGGGGCCTATGGCTACACCTTC
.,14,many,TRBV24-1,TRBJ2-3,CATSDAGLTDTQYF,TGTGCCACCAGTGATGCGGGATTGACAGATACGCAGTATTTT
TRBD1,17,.,TRBV12-3/TRBV12-4,TRBJ2-6,CASSWTGIRSGANVLTF,TGTGCCAGCAGTTGGACAGGAATCCGCTCTGGGGCCAACGTCCTGACTTTC
.,18,many,TRBV21-1,TRBJ2-7,CASRRTGLAGGDSYEQYF,TGTGCCAGCCGACGGACGGGACTAGCGGGAGGAGACTCCTACGAGCAGTACTTC
.,15,many,TRBV12-3/TRBV12-4,TRBJ2-1,CASRDGEDGRGEQFF,TGTGCCAGCAGGGACGGGGAAGATGGAAGGGGTGAGCAGTTCTTC
TRBD1,14,many,TRBV7-9,TRBJ1-2,CASSLGWQGDGYTF,TGTGCCAGCAGCTTAGGATGGCAGGGGGATGGCTACACCTTC
.,12,many,TRBV12-3/TRBV12-4,TRBJ2-7,CASRNRQYEQYF,TGTGCCAGCAGAAACCGACAATACGAGCAGTACTTC
.,15,many,TRBV20-1,TRBJ1-1,CSARDVGGMNTEAFF,TGCAGTGCTAGAGATGTCGGTGGTATGAACACTGAAGCTTTCTTT
.,11,many,TRBV7-9,TRBJ1-1,CASSFSTEAFF,TGTGCCAGCAGCTTTAGCACTGAAGCTTTCTTT
TRBD1,12,many,TRBV7-9,TRBJ2-1,CASSRQGSEQFF,TGTGCCAGCAGCAGACAGGGTAGTGAGCAGTTCTTC
TRBD2,15,many,TRBV29-1,TRBJ2-2,CSVDGLAGNTGELFF,TGCAGCGTTGATGGACTAGCGGGCAATACCGGGGAGCTGTTTTTT
TRBD2,15,many,TRBV7-9,TRBJ2-1,CASSLVRTSGNEQFF,TGTGCCAGCAGCTTGGTACGGACTAGCGGCAATGAGCAGTTCTTC
TRBD1,15,many,TRBV19,TRBJ1-5,CASSIGTGGFQPQHF,TGTGCCAGTAGTATAGGGACAGGTGGGTTTCAGCCCCAGCATTTT
.,14,many,TRBV7-9,TRBJ1-2,CASSSIESGYGYTF,TGTGCCAGCAGTTCTATCGAATCGGGCTATGGCTACACCTTC
TRBD1,15,many,TRBV12-3/TRBV12-4,TRBJ1-4,CASSSWTGGDQKLFF,TGTGCCAGCAGTTCCTGGACAGGGGGCGATCAAAAACTGTTTTTT
.,14,many,TRBV27,TRBJ1-1,CASSLAGGVTEAFF,TGTGCCAGCAGTTTGGCCGGGGGGGTCACTGAAGCTTTCTTT
.,12,.,TRBV30,TRBJ1-5,CAWSPGRQPQHF,TGTGCCTGGAGTCCTGGTAGACAGCCCCAGCATTTT
TRBD1,15,many,TRBV7-2,TRBJ2-4,CASSLAVTGLDIQYF,TGTGCCAGCAGCTTAGCGGTGACAGGGTTAGACATTCAGTACTTC
TRBD1,21,.,TRBV23-1,TRBJ2-7,CASVFFLRDRGYPALSYEQYF,TGCGCCAGCGTTTTTTTCCTGCGGGACAGGGGATACCCAGCCCTGTCCTACGAGCAGTACTTC
.,14,many,TRBV29-1,TRBJ2-7,CSVDGGGRAYEQYF,TGCAGCGTGGACGGTGGGGGAAGGGCCTACGAGCAGTACTTC
TRBD2,16,once,TRBV20-1,TRBJ2-7,CSARDPGLRTGYEKYF,TGCAGTGCTAGGGACCCGGGACTACGCACCGGTTACGAGAAGTACTTC
.,16,.,TRBV7-2,TRBJ1-1,CASSLYGRGMNTEAFF,TGTGCCAGCAGCTTATATGGCAGGGGCATGAACACTGAAGCTTTCTTT
TRBD1,14,many,TRBV5-1,TRBJ1-1,CASGVGGSDTEAFF,TGCGCCAGCGGAGTAGGGGGCTCGGACACTGAAGCTTTCTTT
.,16,many,TRBV11-2,TRBJ1-6,CASRLSVSSYNSPLHF,TGTGCCAGCAGGCTCTCGGTGAGCTCCTATAATTCACCCCTCCACTTT
.,14,many,TRBV6-1,TRBJ2-5,CASRGGVYQETQYF,TGTGCCAGCAGGGGCGGGGTCTACCAAGAGACCCAGTACTTC
TRBD1,16,many,TRBV5-1,TRBJ2-5,CASSLVGQGGAETQYF,TGCGCCAGCAGCTTGGTAGGACAGGGTGGGGCGGAGACCCAGTACTTC
TRBD1,14,many,TRBV20-1,TRBJ2-2,CSAPRDRGPGELFF,TGCAGTGCCCCCCGGGACAGGGGCCCCGGGGAGCTGTTTTTT
.,14,many,TRBV25-1,TRBJ1-5,CASHDSNSNQPQHF,TGTGCCAGCCATGACAGTAATAGCAATCAGCCCCAGCATTTT
TRBD2,17,many,TRBV12-3/TRBV12-4,TRBJ2-1,CASRGLAGEGMYNEQFF,TGTGCCAGCAGAGGACTAGCGGGAGAGGGAATGTACAATGAGCAGTTCTTC
TRBD1,16,many,TRBV15,TRBJ2-7,CATSRVPGQTPHEQYF,TGTGCCACCAGCAGAGTCCCGGGACAGACCCCCCACGAGCAGTACTTC
TRBD2,16,many,TRBV5-1,TRBJ2-1,CASSLAAGVFLIEQFF,TGCGCCAGCAGCTTGGCGGCGGGAGTTTTCCTGATTGAGCAGTTCTTC